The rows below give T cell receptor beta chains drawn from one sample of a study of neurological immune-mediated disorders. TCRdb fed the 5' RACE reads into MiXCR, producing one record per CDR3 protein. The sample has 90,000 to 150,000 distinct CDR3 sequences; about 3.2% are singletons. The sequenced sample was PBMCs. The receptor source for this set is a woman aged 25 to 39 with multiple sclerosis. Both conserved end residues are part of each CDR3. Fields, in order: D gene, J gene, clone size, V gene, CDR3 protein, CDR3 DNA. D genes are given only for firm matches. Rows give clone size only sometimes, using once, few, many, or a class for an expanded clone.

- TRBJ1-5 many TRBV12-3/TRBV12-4 CASSLRGGQPQHF TGTGCCAGCAGTTTGCGGGGAGGTCAGCCCCAGCATTTT
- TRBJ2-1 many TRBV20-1 CSARVALSSYNEQFF TGCAGTGCTAGAGTTGCTTTGAGCTCCTACAATGAGCAGTTCTTC
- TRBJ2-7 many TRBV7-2 CASSLDELRYYEQYF TGTGCCAGCAGCTTAGACGAGCTCAGATACTACGAGCAGTACTTC
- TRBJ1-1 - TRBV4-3 CASSPVRYGTEAFF TGCGCCAGCAGCCCCGTGAGGTATGGCACTGAAGCTTTCTTT
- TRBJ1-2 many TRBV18 CASSLQTSYGYTF TGTGCCAGCTCACTCCAGACTTCCTATGGCTACACCTTC
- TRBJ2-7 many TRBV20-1 CSASGQRISYEQYF TGCAGTGCTAGCGGACAGCGCATCTCCTACGAGCAGTACTTC
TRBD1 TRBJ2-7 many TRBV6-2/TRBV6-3 CASIPGQGVSYEQYF TGTGCCAGCATCCCGGGACAGGGGGTTTCCTACGAGCAGTACTTC
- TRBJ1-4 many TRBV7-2 CASSRDRREKLFF TGTGCCAGCAGCCGGGACCGTCGAGAAAAACTGTTTTTT
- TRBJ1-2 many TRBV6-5 CASRRDNYGYTF TGTGCCAGCAGGAGGGATAACTATGGCTACACCTTC
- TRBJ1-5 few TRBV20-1 CSAGQANKTQNF TGCAGTGCGGGGCAGGCGAATAAGACCCAGAATTTT
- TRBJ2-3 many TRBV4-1 CASSRLVSTDTQYF TGCGCCAGCAGCCGCCTAGTGAGCACAGATACGCAGTATTTT
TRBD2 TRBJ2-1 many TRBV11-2 CASSLSLAGANEQFF TGTGCCAGCAGCTTATCTCTAGCGGGAGCAAATGAGCAGTTCTTC
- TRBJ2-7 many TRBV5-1 CASSLTAGLTYEQYF TGCGCCAGCAGCTTAACAGCAGGGTTAACCTACGAGCAGTACTTC
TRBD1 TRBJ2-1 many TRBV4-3 CASSQDRSGGEQFF TGCGCCAGCAGCCAAGATCGGTCAGGGGGTGAGCAGTTCTTC
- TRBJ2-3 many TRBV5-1 CASSLAGLDTDTQYF TGCGCCAGCAGCTTGGCGGGGTTGGACACAGATACGCAGTATTTT
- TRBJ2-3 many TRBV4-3 CASSQAGASTDTQYF TGCGCCAGCAGCCAAGCGGGGGCGAGCACAGATACGCAGTATTTT
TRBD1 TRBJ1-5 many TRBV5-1 CASAGQAGDQPQHF TGCGCCAGCGCGGGACAGGCAGGAGATCAGCCCCAGCATTTT
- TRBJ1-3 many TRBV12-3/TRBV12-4 CASSLGDEWAPSGNTIYF TGTGCCAGCAGTCTTGGGGACGAGTGGGCACCCTCTGGAAACACCATATATTTT
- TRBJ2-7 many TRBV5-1 CATSKEGALDDYEQYF TGCGCCACCAGCAAGGAAGGGGCGCTGGATGACTACGAGCAGTACTTC
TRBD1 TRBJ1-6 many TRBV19 CASSILPGQLNSPLHF TGTGCCAGTAGTATATTACCGGGACAGCTTAATTCACCCCTCCACTTT
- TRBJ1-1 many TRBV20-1 CSARDQGSSNTEAFF TGCAGTGCTAGAGATCAGGGGTCCTCGAACACTGAAGCTTTCTTT
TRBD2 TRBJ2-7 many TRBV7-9 CASSLGGGAYEQYF TGTGCCAGCAGCTTAGGCGGGGGTGCCTACGAGCAGTACTTC
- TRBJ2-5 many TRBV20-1 CSGMSGTQYF TGCAGTGGAATGAGTGGGACCCAGTACTTC
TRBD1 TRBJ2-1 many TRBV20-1 CSARTPDRGGEQFF TGCAGTGCTAGAACCCCGGACAGGGGGGGTGAGCAGTTCTTC
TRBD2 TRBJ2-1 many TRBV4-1 CASSAPGTSVRYEQFF TGCGCCAGCAGCGCCCCCGGGACTAGCGTTAGGTATGAGCAGTTCTTC
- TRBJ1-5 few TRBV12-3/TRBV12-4 CASSLAWAETHF TGTGCCAGCAGTTTAGCGTGGGCAGAAACGCATTTT
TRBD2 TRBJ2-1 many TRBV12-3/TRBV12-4 CASSLAPSGSIGSSYNEQFF TGTGCCAGCAGTTTAGCGCCTAGCGGGAGTATTGGGAGCTCCTACAATGAGCAGTTCTTC
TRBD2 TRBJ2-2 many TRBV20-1 CSAGGGHTGELFF TGCAGTGCCGGCGGGGGACACACCGGGGAGCTGTTTTTT
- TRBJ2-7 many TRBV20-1 CSASPYYEQYF TGCAGTGCTAGTCCGTACTACGAGCAGTACTTC
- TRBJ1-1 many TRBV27 CASSLGPRDYTEAFF TGTGCCAGCAGTTTAGGGCCGCGGGATTACACTGAAGCTTTCTTT
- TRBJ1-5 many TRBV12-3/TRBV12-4 CASRPGGNQPQHF TGTGCCAGCCGACCAGGGGGCAATCAGCCCCAGCATTTT
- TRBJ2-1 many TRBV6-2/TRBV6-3 CASSYPNQQFF TGTGCCAGCAGTTACCCGAACCAGCAGTTCTTC